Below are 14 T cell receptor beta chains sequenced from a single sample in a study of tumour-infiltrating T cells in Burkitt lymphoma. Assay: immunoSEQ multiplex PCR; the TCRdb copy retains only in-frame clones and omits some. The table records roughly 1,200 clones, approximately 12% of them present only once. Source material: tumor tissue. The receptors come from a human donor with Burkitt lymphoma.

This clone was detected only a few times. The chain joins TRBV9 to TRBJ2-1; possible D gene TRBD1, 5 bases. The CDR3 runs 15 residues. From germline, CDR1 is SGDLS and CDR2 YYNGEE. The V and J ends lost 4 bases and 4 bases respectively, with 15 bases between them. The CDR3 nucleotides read TGTGCCAGCAGCCTGGAGAGACAGCCTTACAATGAGCAGTTCTTC. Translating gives CASSLERQPYNEQFF.

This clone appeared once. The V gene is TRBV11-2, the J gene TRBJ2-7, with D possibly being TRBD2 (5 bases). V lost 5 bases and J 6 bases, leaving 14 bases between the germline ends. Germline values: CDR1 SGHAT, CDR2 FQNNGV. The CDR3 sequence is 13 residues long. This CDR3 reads CASSALGFGEQYV. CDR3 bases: TGTGCCAGCAGCGCACTAGGATTCGGCGAGCAGTACGTC.

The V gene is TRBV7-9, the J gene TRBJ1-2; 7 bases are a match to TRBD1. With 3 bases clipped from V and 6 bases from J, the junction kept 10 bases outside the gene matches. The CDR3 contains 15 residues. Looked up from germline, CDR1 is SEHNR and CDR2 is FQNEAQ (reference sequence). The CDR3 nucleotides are TGTGCCAGCAGCTTTACCGTTAGTACAGGGGATGGCTACACCTTC. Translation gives CASSFTVSTGDGYTF.

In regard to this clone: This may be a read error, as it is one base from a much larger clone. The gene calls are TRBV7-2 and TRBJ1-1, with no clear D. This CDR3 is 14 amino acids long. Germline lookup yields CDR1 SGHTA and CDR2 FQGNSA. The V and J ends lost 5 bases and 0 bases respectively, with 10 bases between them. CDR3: CASSGSGVNTEAFF. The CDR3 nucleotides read TGTGCCAGCAGCGGGAGCGGAGTGAACACTGAAGCTTTCTTT.

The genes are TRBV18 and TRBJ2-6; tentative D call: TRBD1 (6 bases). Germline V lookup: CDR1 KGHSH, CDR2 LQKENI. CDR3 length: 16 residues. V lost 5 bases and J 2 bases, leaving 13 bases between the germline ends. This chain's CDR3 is CASSSTWGPGANVLTF. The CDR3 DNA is TGTGCCAGCTCATCAACCTGGGGGCCTGGGGCCAACGTCCTGACTTTC.

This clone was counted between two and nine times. The CDR3 nucleotides are TGTGCCAGCAGTTACGATAACACCATATATTTT. Amino acid sequence: CASSYDNTIYF. V and J are TRBV6-6 and TRBJ1-3; D gene uncertain. This CDR3 is 11 amino acids long. CDR1 and CDR2 (germline): MNHNY, SVGAGI (reference sequence). The V gene lost 2 bases and the J gene lost 7 bases, with 3 bases spanning the gap.

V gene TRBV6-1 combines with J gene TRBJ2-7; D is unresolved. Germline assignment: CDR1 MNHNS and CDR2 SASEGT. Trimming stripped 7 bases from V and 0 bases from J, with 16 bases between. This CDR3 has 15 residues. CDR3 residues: CASTIVSQSSYEQYF. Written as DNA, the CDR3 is TGTGCCAGCACTATAGTCTCGCAGAGCTCCTACGAGCAGTACTTC.

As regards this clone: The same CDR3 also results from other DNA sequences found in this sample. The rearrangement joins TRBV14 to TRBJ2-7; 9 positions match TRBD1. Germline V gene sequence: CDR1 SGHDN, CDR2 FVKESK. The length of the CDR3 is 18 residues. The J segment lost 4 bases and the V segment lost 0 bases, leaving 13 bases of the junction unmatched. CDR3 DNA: TGTGCCAGCAGCCAAGAAGAAGCCCCTGGGACAGGGACGTACGAGCAGTACTTC. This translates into CASSQEEAPGTGTYEQYF. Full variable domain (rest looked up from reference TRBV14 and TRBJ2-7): EAGVTQFPSHSVIEKGQTVTLRCDPISGHDNLYWYRRVMGKEIKFLLHFVKESKQDESGMPNNRFLAERTGGTYSTLKVQPAELEDSGVYFCASSQEEAPGTGTYEQYFGPGTRLTVT.

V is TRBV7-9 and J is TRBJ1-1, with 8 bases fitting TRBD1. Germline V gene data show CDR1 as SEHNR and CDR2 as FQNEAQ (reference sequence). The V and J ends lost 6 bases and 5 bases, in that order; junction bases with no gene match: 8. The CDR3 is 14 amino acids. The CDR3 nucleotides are TGTGCCAGCAGAATAGGACAGGGTCGGACTGAAGCTTTCTTT. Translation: CASRIGQGRTEAFF. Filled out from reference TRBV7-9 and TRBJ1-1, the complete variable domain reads DTGVSQNPRHKITKRGQNVTFRCDPISEHNRLYWYRQTLGQGPEFLTYFQNEAQLEKSRLLSDRFSAERPKGSFSTLEIQRTEQGDSAMYLCASRIGQGRTEAFFGQGTRLTVV.

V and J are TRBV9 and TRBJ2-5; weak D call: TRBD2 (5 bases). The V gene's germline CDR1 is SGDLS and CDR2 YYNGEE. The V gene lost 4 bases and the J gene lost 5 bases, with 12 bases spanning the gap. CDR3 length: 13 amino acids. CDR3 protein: CASSRTSAETQYF. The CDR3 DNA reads TGTGCCAGCAGCCGGACTTCGGCGGAGACCCAGTACTTC.

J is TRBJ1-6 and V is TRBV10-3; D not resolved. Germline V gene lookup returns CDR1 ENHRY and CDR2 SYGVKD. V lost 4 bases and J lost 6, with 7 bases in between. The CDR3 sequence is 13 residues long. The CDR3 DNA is TGTGCCATCAGTGGCCCCCTTAATTCACCCCTCCACTTT. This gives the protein CAISGPLNSPLHF.

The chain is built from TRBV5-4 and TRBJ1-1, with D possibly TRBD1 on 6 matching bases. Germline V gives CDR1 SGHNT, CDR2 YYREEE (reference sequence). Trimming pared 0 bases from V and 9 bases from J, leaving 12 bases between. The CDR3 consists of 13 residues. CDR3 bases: TGTGCCAGCAGCTTGGGGGAGGGGGGGAAAGCTTTCTTT. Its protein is CASSLGEGGKAFF.

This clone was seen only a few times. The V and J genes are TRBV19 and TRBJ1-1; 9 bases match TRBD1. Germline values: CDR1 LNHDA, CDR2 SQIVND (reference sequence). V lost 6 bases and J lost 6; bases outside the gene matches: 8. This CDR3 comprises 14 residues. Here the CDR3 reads CASSHGTGFSEAFF. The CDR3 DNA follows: TGTGCCAGTAGCCATGGGACAGGGTTTTCTGAAGCTTTCTTT.

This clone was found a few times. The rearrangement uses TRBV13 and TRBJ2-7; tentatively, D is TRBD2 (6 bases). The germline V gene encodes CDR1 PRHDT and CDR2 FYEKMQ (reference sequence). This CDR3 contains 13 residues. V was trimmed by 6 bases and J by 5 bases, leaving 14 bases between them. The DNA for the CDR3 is TGTGCCAGCAGTTCCGGGACTGGGGACGAGCAGTACTTC. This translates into CASSSGTGDEQYF.